Sequencing of this T cell receptor (beta chain) was carried out in a study of OX40 agonist ivuxolimab in advanced cancers. Regarding this clone: Its antigen is still unknown.

Sequencing used immunoSEQ multiplex PCR; TCRdb keeps in-frame clones, though not all of them. Among fewer than 90,000 clones listed, around nine tenths were seen once. Germline loops: CDR1 KGHSH, CDR2 LQKENI. Trimming removed 6 bases from V and 2 bases from J, with 19 bases in between. This CDR3 is built from 16 residues. Study-level results: The average count of expanded clones was higher among CD8+ T cells than among CD4+.

The receptor was derived from an adult with an advanced solid tumor such as melanoma, head and neck, liver or kidney cancer. The V gene is TRBV18, the J gene TRBJ1-1; D is possibly TRBD1 (5 bases). The source material was CD4+ or CD8+ T cells sorted from blood, sampled in a trial of the OX40 agonist ivuxolimab. The CDR3 spells CASSTRAGSDNTEAFF. CDR3 nucleotides: TGTGCCAGCTCTACCAGGGCGGGTTCGGATAACACTGAAGCTTTCTTT.